This T cell receptor beta chain stems from a study of shared clonotypes between healthy human individuals. Turning to the study itself: Aged 18 to 49, the donors were a couple of women and three men. Whole-study results and caveats: Between a handful of donors, naive CD4 clonotypes were shared at a level of around 4.9%.

The V and J ends lost 1 base and 2 bases, in that order; junction bases with no gene match: 5. Looked up from germline, CDR1 is SGHTA and CDR2 is FQGTGA. CDR3 size: 17 residues. Clones were sequenced by immunoSEQ multiplex PCR, and TCRdb holds only the in-frame ones, with some missing. The sample comprises some 2,500,000 clones, around 93% of which are singletons, and roughly 0.34% rests with the top ten. This clone was observed once. Its antigen is currently unknown. The source of this sequence is a man in his late teens or twenties in good health. Some clones in this sample may be carry-over from other donors' samples. This rearrangement joins TRBV7-3 to TRBJ2-6; 7 bases align to TRBD1. Specimen: naive CD4+ T cells from PBMCs. Regarding subset: CD45RA+ positively selected. The CDR3 region is CASSLMAQGTGANVLTF. The CDR3 coding sequence is TGTGCCAGCAGCTTAATGGCACAGGGGACTGGGGCCAACGTCCTGACTTTC.